Presented here are 7 T cell receptor beta chains from one specimen sequenced in a study of CD8 T cells in ankylosing spondylitis. Each CDR3 protein gets one entry after TCRdb re-called the 5' RACE reads with MiXCR. The sample lists fewer than 400,000 distinct CDR3 sequences; around 22% were seen once. Broader study findings: Ankylosing spondylitis blood appeared to carry a characteristic TCR beta motif of roughly 8 highly homologous variants.

No antigen is known for these receptors. Specimen: blood, either unsorted or a sorted T cell fraction (not recorded which). The receptors were sampled from a male donor with ankylosing spondylitis.

This chain joins TRBV2 and TRBJ1-1, with D unclear. V was clipped by 4 bases and J by 0 bases, with 9 bases between them. The CDR3 length is 14 residues. Germline CDR1 reads SNHLY; CDR2 reads FYNNEI. The CDR3: CASSVNGLNTEAFF. The CDR3 bases are TGTGCCAGCAGTGTGAACGGATTGAACACTGAAGCTTTCTTT.

This chain connects TRBV28 to TRBJ2-7, with D perhaps matching TRBD2 (5 bases). Per germline, CDR1 MDHEN and CDR2 SYDVKM. Trimming took 6 bases from V and 2 from J, leaving 29 bases between them. This CDR3 contains 19 residues. The CDR3 loop is CASRSRYYGKREKAYEQYF. CDR3 sequence (DNA): TGTGCCAGCAGATCTCGGTATTACGGGAAAAGGGAGAAGGCCTACGAGCAGTACTTC. Supplemented by reference TRBV28 and TRBJ2-7, the full variable domain reads DVKVTQSSRYLVKRTGEKVFLECVQDMDHENMFWYRQDPGLGLRLIYFSYDVKMKEKGDIPEGYSVSREKKERFSLILESASTNQTSMYLCASRSRYYGKREKAYEQYFGPGTRLTVT.

V is TRBV20-1 and J is TRBJ1-1; D is ambiguous. The germline CDR1 and CDR2 sequences are DFQATT and SNEGSKA (reference sequence). The CDR3 spans 13 residues. The V end was cut by 1 base, the J end by 1 base, with 7 bases between. The CDR3 protein is CSARGNWNTEAFF. As DNA, the CDR3 is TGCAGTGCTAGAGGGAACTGGAACACTGAAGCTTTCTTT.

V gene TRBV29-1 combines with J gene TRBJ2-1, with TRBD1 matching 11 bases. Germline-derived CDR1 and CDR2 are SQVTM and ANQGSEA. The CDR3 spans 14 residues. V dropped 6 bases and J dropped 5; count of bases not matched to a gene: 6. CDR3 region: CSVTDRGHHNEQFF. CDR3 bases: TGCAGCGTGACGGACAGGGGGCACCACAATGAGCAGTTCTTC.

This clonotype was counted only a few times. The chain combines TRBV7-3 with TRBJ2-3, with D perhaps TRBD1 or TRBD2 (6 bases each). Germline-derived CDR1 and CDR2 are SGHTA and FQGTGA. V lost 1 base and J 2 bases, leaving 37 bases between the germline ends. The CDR3 length is 24 residues. The CDR3 coding sequence is TGTGCCAGCAGCTTAAGGGGGGTTACCTACGTTACAGGGTTTGCGAGCGACCACACAGATACGCAGTATTTT. It encodes CASSLRGVTYVTGFASDHTDTQYF.

The table lists this clonotype with a few counts. The chain employs TRBV11-2 and TRBJ1-5; 8 bases align to TRBD1. In germline, CDR1 is SGHAT, CDR2 FQNNGV. This CDR3 region has 17 residues. J was trimmed by 2 bases and V by 3 bases; bases with no gene match: 9. This CDR3 reads CASSLDREALGNQPQHF. As DNA, the CDR3 is TGTGCCAGCAGCTTGGACAGGGAAGCACTTGGCAATCAGCCCCAGCATTTT.

The CDR3 DNA follows: TGCGCCAGCAGCCCCTTTCAACAGAACACTGAAGCTTTCTTT. The encoded protein is CASSPFQQNTEAFF. The J gene is TRBJ1-1, the V gene TRBV5-1; unclear D gene. There are 14 residues in the CDR3. Trimming removed 4 bases at V and 1 base at J, with 11 bases between. The V gene's germline CDR1 is SGHRS and CDR2 YFSETQ.